Listed below are T cell receptor beta chains from one sample, sequenced in a study of cytomegalovirus exposure and HLA in healthy donors. Sequencing used immunoSEQ multiplex PCR; TCRdb keeps in-frame clones, though not all of them. The sample carries 190,000 or so clones, 75% to 85% recorded once. Sequencing was carried out using PBMCs. Receptors were obtained from a girl between 10 and 17 years old in good health and CMV-seropositive. Each CDR3 is given with its conserved first and last residue.

v_call	cdr3_length	j_call	cdr3_aa
TRBV6-6	12	TRBJ1-1	CASTRPREEAFF
TRBV18	16	TRBJ2-7	CASSRGQGAKSYEQYF
TRBV10-2	15	TRBJ1-2	CASSGSDRTNYGYTF
TRBV4-3	15	TRBJ2-3	CASSHCGQTTDTQYF
TRBV9	16	TRBJ2-7	CASSTTWTTTPYEQYF
TRBV6-1	14	TRBJ1-5	CASSADRINQPQHF
TRBV9	17	TRBJ1-1	CASSPLLRLKANTEAFF
TRBV9	13	TRBJ1-2	CASSVGSEYGYTF
TRBV7-9	14	TRBJ2-5	CASSTRTAGETQYF
TRBV29-1	13	TRBJ1-1	CSVTTGGNTEAFF
TRBV5-6	15	TRBJ2-3	CASSSEGGQADTQYF
TRBV5-8	15	TRBJ2-5	CASSRSDRNQETQYF
TRBV6-5	16	TRBJ2-4	CASSYVGQGTKNIQYF
TRBV6-6	15	TRBJ1-3	CASSYGGAQGNTIYF
TRBV5-5	16	TRBJ1-3	CASSLLGSGSGNTIYF
TRBV2	12	TRBJ1-2	CASLGQVGGYTF
TRBV29-1	13	TRBJ1-3	CSAVRPGGNTIYF
TRBV4-3	15	TRBJ1-2	CASSQDVRVNYGYTF
TRBV6-1	13	TRBJ2-1	CASSDRLMNEQFF
TRBV7-2	15	TRBJ2-5	CASSPGLAGQETQYF
TRBV29-1	12	TRBJ1-1	CSVGQGNAEAFF
TRBV6-4	15	TRBJ2-1	CASSDRLAGGNEQFF
TRBV10-3	17	TRBJ2-3	CAISDRARQGDLSTQYF
TRBV2	14	TRBJ1-3	CASRATGVGNTIYF
TRBV7-2	12	TRBJ2-7	CASSSPTYEQYF
TRBV11-2	15	TRBJ2-3	CASSKPGSGTDTQYF
TRBV27	17	TRBJ2-1	CASSYGLAGGSYNEQFF
TRBV19	14	TRBJ2-7	CASSNRDTLYEQYF
TRBV4-3	15	TRBJ2-1	CASSQGSRGHNEQFF
TRBV7-8	20	TRBJ2-7	CASSSDTENYRDREAYEQYF
TRBV2	12	TRBJ2-5	CASRKRQETQYF
TRBV6-5	15	TRBJ2-7	CASSYSGGESYEQYF
TRBV7-2	14	TRBJ1-1	CASSLLGLGGIAFF
TRBV21-1	18	TRBJ1-3	CASSKDPRQGKLGNTIYF
TRBV29-1	13	TRBJ2-5	CSVRGHLQETQYF
TRBV7-2	16	TRBJ1-1	CASSLSLVSGVTEAFF
TRBV7-2	13	TRBJ1-2	CASNTGKNYGYTF
TRBV5-1	11	TRBJ2-7	CASSLSDEQYF
TRBV4-1	15	TRBJ2-2	CASSQGGRNTGELFF
TRBV13	14	TRBJ1-3	CASSLTGWGNTIYF
TRBV7-7	14	TRBJ2-7	CASSPTVSSYEQYF
TRBV6-5	14	TRBJ1-5	CASGRDASNQPQHF
TRBV5-1	13	TRBJ1-1	CASSSDRGTEAFF
TRBV5-4	15	TRBJ1-2	CASSSKTDQILSYTF
TRBV7-8	14	TRBJ1-2	CASSWDSLNYGYTF
TRBV9	15	TRBJ2-2	CASSVHAGDTGELFF
TRBV18	14	TRBJ1-2	CASSPPTGTYGYTF